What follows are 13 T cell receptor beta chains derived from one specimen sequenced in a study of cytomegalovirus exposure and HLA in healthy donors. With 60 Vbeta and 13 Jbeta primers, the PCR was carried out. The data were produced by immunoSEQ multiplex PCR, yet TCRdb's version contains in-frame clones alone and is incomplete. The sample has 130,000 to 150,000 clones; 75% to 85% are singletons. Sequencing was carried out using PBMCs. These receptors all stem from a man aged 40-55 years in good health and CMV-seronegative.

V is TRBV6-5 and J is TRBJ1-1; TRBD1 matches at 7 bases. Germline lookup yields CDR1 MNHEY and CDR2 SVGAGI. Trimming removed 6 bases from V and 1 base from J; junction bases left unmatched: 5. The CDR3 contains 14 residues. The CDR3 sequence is CASSRRDRNTEAFF. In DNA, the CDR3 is TGTGCCAGCAGCCGCCGGGACAGGAACACTGAAGCTTTCTTT.

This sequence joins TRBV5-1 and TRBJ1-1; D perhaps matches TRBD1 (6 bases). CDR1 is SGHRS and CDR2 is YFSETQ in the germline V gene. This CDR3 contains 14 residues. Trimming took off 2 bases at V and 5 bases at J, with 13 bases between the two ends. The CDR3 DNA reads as TGCGCCAGCAGCTTTTCAGGGGAAAGGACTGAAGCTTTCTTT. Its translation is CASSFSGERTEAFF.

The CDR3 sequence: CASSQEGTGGIYEQYF. Here the CDR3 DNA reads TGCGCCAGCAGCCAAGAGGGTACAGGGGGTATCTACGAGCAGTACTTC. The rearrangement links TRBV4-1 to TRBJ2-7, with 8 bases lining up with TRBD1. This CDR3 has 16 residues. CDR1 and CDR2 (germline): MGHRA, YSYEKL. The J segment lost 3 bases and the V segment lost 0 bases, leaving 7 bases of the junction unmatched.

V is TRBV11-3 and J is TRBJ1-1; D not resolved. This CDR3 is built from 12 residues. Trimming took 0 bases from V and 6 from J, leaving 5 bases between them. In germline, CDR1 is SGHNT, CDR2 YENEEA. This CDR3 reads CASSLDSSEAFF. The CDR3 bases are TGTGCCAGCAGCTTAGATTCTTCTGAAGCTTTCTTT. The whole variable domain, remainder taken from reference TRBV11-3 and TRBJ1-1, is EAGVVQSPRYKIIEKKQPVAFWCNPISGHNTLYWYLQNLGQGPELLIRYENEEAVDDSQLPKDRFSAERLKGVDSTLKIQPAELGDSAVYLCASSLDSSEAFFGQGTRLTVV.

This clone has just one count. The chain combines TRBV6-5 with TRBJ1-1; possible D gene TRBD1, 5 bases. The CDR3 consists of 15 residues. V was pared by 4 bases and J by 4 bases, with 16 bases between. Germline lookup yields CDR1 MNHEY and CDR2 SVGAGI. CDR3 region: CASSLGGGVVTEAFF. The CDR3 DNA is TGTGCCAGCAGTTTAGGTGGGGGGGTGGTCACTGAAGCTTTCTTT.

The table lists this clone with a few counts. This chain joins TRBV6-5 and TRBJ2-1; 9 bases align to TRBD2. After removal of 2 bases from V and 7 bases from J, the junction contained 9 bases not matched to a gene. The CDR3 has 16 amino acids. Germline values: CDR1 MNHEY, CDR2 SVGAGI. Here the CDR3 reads CASSYPGTSRRNEQFF. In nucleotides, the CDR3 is TGTGCCAGCAGTTACCCCGGGACTAGCAGGCGGAATGAGCAGTTCTTC.

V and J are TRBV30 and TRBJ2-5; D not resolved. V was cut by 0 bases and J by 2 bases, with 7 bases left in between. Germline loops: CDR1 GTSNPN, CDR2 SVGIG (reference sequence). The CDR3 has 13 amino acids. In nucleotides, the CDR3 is TGTGCCTGGAGTGTACAGTCACAAGAGACCCAGTACTTC. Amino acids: CAWSVQSQETQYF.

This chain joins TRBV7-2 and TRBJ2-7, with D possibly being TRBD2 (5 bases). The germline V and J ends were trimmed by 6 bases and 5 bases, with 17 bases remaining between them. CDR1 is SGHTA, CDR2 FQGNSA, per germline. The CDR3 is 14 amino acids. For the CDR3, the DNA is TGTGCCAGCAGTGGTGGGGAGTCGCGGAACGAGCAGTACTTC. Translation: CASSGGESRNEQYF.

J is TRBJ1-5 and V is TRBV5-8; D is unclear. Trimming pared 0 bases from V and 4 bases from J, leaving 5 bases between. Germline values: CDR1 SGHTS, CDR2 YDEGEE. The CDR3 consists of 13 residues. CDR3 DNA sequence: TGTGCCAGCAGCTTGGGACAAAATCAGCCCCAGCATTTT. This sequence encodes CASSLGQNQPQHF.

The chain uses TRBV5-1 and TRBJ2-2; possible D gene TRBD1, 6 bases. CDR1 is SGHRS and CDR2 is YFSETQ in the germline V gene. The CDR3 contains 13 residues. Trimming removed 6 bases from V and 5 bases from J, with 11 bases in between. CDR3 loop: CASTIDRTGELFF. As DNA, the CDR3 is TGCGCCAGCACCATAGACAGGACCGGGGAGCTGTTTTTT.

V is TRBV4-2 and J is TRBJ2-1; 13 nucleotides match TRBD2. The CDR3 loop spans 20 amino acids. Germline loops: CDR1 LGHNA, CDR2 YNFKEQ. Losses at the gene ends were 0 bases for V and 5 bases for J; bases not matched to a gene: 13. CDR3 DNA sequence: TGTGCCAGCAGCCAAGATTATTGGAGAACTAGCGGGGGGGGAGACAATGAGCAGTTCTTC. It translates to CASSQDYWRTSGGGDNEQFF.

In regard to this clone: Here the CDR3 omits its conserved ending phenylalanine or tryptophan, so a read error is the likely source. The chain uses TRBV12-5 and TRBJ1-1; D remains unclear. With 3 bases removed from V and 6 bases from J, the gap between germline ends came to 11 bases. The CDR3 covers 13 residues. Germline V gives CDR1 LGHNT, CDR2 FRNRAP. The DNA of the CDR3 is TGTGCTAGTGGTTTACCACAGAGAGCTGAAGCTTTCCTT. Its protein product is CASGLPQRAEAFL.

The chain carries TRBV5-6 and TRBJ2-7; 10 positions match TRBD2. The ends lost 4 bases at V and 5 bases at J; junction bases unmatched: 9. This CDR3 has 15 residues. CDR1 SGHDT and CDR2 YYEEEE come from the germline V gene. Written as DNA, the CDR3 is TGTGCCAGCAGCGGCACCGGGACTAGCGTCGACGAGCAGTACTTC. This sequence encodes CASSGTGTSVDEQYF.